One sample yielded the 11 T cell receptor beta chains listed below, sequenced in a study of cytomegalovirus exposure and HLA in healthy donors. The PCR had 60 Vbeta and 13 Jbeta primers. Libraries were prepared by immunoSEQ multiplex PCR; TCRdb keeps only in-frame clonotypes and omits some of them. The data show roughly 140,000 clones, about 80% seen once. Sample: PBMCs. These receptors came from a female donor in good health and CMV-seronegative.

The genes are TRBV4-1 and TRBJ2-7; TRBD2 matches at 10 bases. The length of the CDR3 is 16 residues. J gave up 2 bases and V 4 bases, and 8 bases lay outside the gene matches. Per germline, CDR1 MGHRA and CDR2 YSYEKL. This CDR3 reads CASSRSGTSAAYEQYF. The CDR3 DNA is TGCGCCAGCAGCCGATCCGGGACTAGCGCTGCCTACGAGCAGTACTTC.

The chain employs TRBV30 and TRBJ2-1; the match to TRBD2 covers 7 bases. The CDR3 loop spans 16 amino acids. Losses at the gene ends were 4 bases for V and 9 bases for J; bases not matched to a gene: 18. The germline V gene has CDR1 GTSNPN and CDR2 SVGIG (reference sequence). The CDR3 is CAWIPRGFSGSLEQFF. DNA for the CDR3: TGTGCCTGGATCCCCCGGGGGTTTAGCGGGTCCCTTGAGCAGTTCTTC. Based on the CDR3 plus reference TRBV30 and TRBJ2-1, the full variable domain is SQTIHQWPATLVQPVGSPLSLECTVEGTSNPNLYWYRQAAGRGLQLLFYSVGIGQISSEVPQNLSASRPQDRQFILSSKKLLLSDSGFYLCAWIPRGFSGSLEQFFGPGTRLTVL.

This clone was recorded many times. DNA of the CDR3: TGTGCCTGGAGTGTTCTAAGCACAGATACGCAGTATTTT. It codes for CAWSVLSTDTQYF. The J gene is TRBJ2-3, the V gene TRBV30; D unresolved. V lost 0 bases to trimming and J lost 0 bases, with 4 bases between them. This CDR3 is built from 13 residues. CDR1 and CDR2 (germline): GTSNPN, SVGIG (reference sequence).

The table lists this clone with a few counts. This CDR3 is also generated by other DNA sequences in the sample. V gene TRBV5-1 combines with J gene TRBJ2-7, with TRBD1 as a possible D gene (6 bases). The germline V gene encodes CDR1 SGHRS and CDR2 YFSETQ. The CDR3 extends over 13 amino acids. The germline V and J ends were trimmed by 3 bases and 4 bases, with 11 bases remaining between them. The CDR3 loop is CASSSRTGYEQYF. In DNA, the CDR3 is TGCGCCAGCAGCTCCCGAACAGGGTACGAGCAGTACTTC.

This chain links TRBV15 with TRBJ2-7, with D possibly TRBD2 on 7 matching bases. Trimming removed 4 bases from V and 6 bases from J, with 22 bases in between. The CDR3 has 16 amino acids. Germline-derived CDR1 and CDR2 are LNHNV and YYDKDF (reference sequence). The CDR3 reads CATSTPLEGGRGEQYF. In DNA form, the CDR3 reads TGTGCCACCAGCACCCCATTAGAGGGGGGGAGAGGCGAGCAGTACTTC.

This clone showed up just once. The chain is built from TRBV5-1 and TRBJ1-1; no clear D gene. With 3 bases removed from V and 3 bases from J, the gap between germline ends came to 12 bases. This CDR3 has 14 residues. Germline CDR1 is SGHRS and CDR2 is YFSETQ. The CDR3 DNA sequence: TGCGCCAGCAGCTCCGAGCCCTCATACACTGAAGCTTTCTTT. It specifies CASSSEPSYTEAFF.

About this clone itself: Other DNA sequences within the sample encode an identical CDR3. The rearrangement links TRBV5-4 to TRBJ2-3; D might be TRBD2 (6 bases). This CDR3 has 16 residues. The germline V gene has CDR1 SGHNT and CDR2 YYREEE (reference sequence). Trimming pared 2 bases from V and 1 base from J, leaving 14 bases between. DNA for the CDR3: TGTGCCAGCAGCTTATCGCCCGGGAGTGGCACAGATACGCAGTATTTT. Its translation is CASSLSPGSGTDTQYF.

The chain couples TRBV5-5 to TRBJ1-5, with D unclear. Looked up from germline, CDR1 is SGHKS and CDR2 is YYEKEE (reference sequence). There are 14 residues in the CDR3. The V gene lost 0 bases and the J gene lost 6 bases, with 10 bases spanning the gap. DNA of the CDR3: TGTGCCAGCAGCTTGGGGGGAGTCCGTCAGCCCCAGCATTTT. Its protein product is CASSLGGVRQPQHF.

The rearrangement joins TRBV5-1 to TRBJ2-3, with 12 bases lining up with TRBD2. The CDR3 length is 19 residues. V dropped 0 bases and J dropped 2; count of bases not matched to a gene: 10. Germline CDR1 and CDR2: SGHRS and YFSETQ. The DNA for the CDR3 is TGCGCCAGCAGCTTGGGAATGTCTAGCGGGGGGGCACCCACAGATACGCAGTATTTT. As protein: CASSLGMSSGGAPTDTQYF.

This chain uses TRBV6-5 with TRBJ1-6, with D possibly being TRBD1 (6 bases). Germline V gene data show CDR1 as MNHEY and CDR2 as SVGAGI. Trimming cost V 6 bases and J 6 bases, with 12 bases left between them. This CDR3 has 14 residues. The CDR3 bases are TGTGCCAGCAGCCTCACAGGGACTAATTCACCCCTCCACTTT. Amino acids: CASSLTGTNSPLHF.

The chain couples TRBV9 to TRBJ1-2; 9 bases line up with TRBD1. Trimming cost V 4 bases and J 10 bases; bases outside gene matches: 5. CDR1 and CDR2 (germline): SGDLS, YYNGEE. This CDR3 region has 12 residues. The CDR3 sequence is CASSSGTGTYTF. In DNA, the CDR3 is TGTGCCAGCAGCTCCGGGACAGGGACCTACACCTTC.